Listed here is a single T cell receptor (beta chain). Antigen specificity is unknown. The data were taken from a study of PD-1 blockade in classical Hodgkin lymphoma. Regarding the study as a whole: Reported baseline diversity: healthy donors highest, relapsed/refractory patients lowest. Possible causes of repertoire differences, disease activity or prior therapy, remain undefined.

CDR1 and CDR2 (germline): SNHLY, FYNNEI. This CDR3 is built from 13 residues. The V gene lost 4 bases and the J gene lost 4 bases, with 10 bases spanning the gap. Time point described: newly diagnosed, previously untreated cHL patient sample. Researchers used magnetic negative selection to pull out pure CD4+ T cells from thawed PBMCs. Untreated, newly diagnosed classical Hodgkin lymphoma PBMCs were used for comparison. Here immunoSEQ multiplex PCR was the method, and the copy in TCRdb shows in-frame clones only, minus some. The data contain around 30,000 clones, 70% to 90% of them singletons. The TCR was taken from a human donor with classical Hodgkin lymphoma. The chain combines TRBV2 with TRBJ1-2; D is undetermined. What was sequenced was CD4+ T cells from blood. In DNA, the CDR3 is TGTGCCAGCAGTGGGGGTTGGAGCTATGGCTACACCTTC. It is translated as CASSGGWSYGYTF.